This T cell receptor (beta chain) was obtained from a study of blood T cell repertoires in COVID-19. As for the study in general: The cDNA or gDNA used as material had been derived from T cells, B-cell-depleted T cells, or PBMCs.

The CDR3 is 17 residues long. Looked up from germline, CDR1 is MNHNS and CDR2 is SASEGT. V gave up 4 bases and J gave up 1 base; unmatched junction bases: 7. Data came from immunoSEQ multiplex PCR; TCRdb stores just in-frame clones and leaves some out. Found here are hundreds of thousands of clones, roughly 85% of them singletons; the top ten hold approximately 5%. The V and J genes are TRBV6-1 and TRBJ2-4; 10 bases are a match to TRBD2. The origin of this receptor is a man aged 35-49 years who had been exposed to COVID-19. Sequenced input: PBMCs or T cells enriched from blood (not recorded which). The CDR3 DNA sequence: TGTGCCAGCAGTGGTGGACTAGCGGACCTCGCCAAAAACATTCAGTACTTC. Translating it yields CASSGGLADLAKNIQYF.